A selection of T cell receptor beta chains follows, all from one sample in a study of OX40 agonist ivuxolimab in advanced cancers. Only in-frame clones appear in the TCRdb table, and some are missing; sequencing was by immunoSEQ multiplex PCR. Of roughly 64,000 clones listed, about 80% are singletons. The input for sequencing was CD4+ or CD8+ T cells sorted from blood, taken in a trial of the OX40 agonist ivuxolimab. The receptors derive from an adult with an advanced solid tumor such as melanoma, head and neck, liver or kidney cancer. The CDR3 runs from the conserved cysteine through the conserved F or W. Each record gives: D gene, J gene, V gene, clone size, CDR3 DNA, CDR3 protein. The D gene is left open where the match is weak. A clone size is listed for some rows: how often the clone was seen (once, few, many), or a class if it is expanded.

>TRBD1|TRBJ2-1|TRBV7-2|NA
TGTGCCAGCAGCTTCAAAATAGACAGGGCCCTGAACAATGAGCAGTTCTTC
CASSFKIDRALNNEQFF
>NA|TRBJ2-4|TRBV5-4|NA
TGTGCCTCGGCAGCGGAAGCCAAAAACATTCAGTACTTC
CASAAEAKNIQYF
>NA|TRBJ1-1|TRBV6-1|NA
TGTGCCAGCATGAATCAGGGGAACACTGAAGCTTTCTTT
CASMNQGNTEAFF
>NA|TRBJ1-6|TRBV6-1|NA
TGTGCCAGCAGTGACAGGGGTGATTCACCCCTCCACTTT
CASSDRGDSPLHF
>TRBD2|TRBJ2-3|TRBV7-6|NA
TGTGCCAGCAGCCTCTCCTTAGCGGGAGCGACGATCGATGCAGATACGCAGTATTTT
CASSLSLAGATIDADTQYF
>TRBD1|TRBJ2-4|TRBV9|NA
TGTGCCAGCAGCTTTGGGACAGGGAAACTAGCCAAAAACATTCAGTACTTC
CASSFGTGKLAKNIQYF
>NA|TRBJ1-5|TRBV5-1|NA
TGCGCCAGCAGCTTGGCGGGAGACAATCAGCCCCAGCATTTT
CASSLAGDNQPQHF
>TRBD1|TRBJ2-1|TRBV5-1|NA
TGCGCCAGCAGCTTGCAGGGGGTTGAGCAGTTCTTC
CASSLQGVEQFF
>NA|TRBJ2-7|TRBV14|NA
TGTGCCAGCAGCTTGCGGCTTCCCTACGAGCAGTACTTC
CASSLRLPYEQYF
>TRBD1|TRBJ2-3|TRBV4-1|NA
TGCGCCAGCAGCACCGGACAGGGGGCCACCGCAGATACGCAGTATTTT
CASSTGQGATADTQYF
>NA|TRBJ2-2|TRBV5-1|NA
TGCGCCAGCAGCCCAGGAATACAGGGCGGGGAGCTGTTTTTT
CASSPGIQGGELFF
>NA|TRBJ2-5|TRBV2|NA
TGTGCCAGCAGTGAGACACCGAAAGAGACCCAGTACTTC
CASSETPKETQYF
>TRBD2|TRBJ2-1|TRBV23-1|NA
TGCGCCAGCAGTCAATCGGTGCCTAGCGGGAGGGCTCCCAATGAGCAGTTCTTC
CASSQSVPSGRAPNEQFF
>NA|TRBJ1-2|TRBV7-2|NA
TGTGCCAGCAGCCTCCCTGGATCTAACTATGGCTACACCTTC
CASSLPGSNYGYTF
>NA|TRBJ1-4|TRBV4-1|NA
TGCGCCAGCAGCCAAGAAAGGAGGGCCAGGGGCCAATTTTCAACTAATGAAAAACTGTTTTTT
CASSQERRARGQFSTNEKLFF
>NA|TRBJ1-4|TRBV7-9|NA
TGTGCCAGCAGCTCAAGGCTGGCGGATGAAAAACTGTTTTTT
CASSSRLADEKLFF
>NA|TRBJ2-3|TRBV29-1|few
TGCAGCGTTGATCGGGGTGGGGGCACAGATACGCAGTATTTT
CSVDRGGGTDTQYF
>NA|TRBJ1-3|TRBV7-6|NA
TGTGCCAGCAGCTCCTCCGGGGCTGATGGAAACACCATATATTTT
CASSSSGADGNTIYF
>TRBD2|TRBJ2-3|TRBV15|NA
TGTGCCACCAGCAGAACAACAGGCGGCGGGGGGACAGATACGCAGTATTTT
CATSRTTGGGGTDTQYF
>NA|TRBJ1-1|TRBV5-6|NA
TGTGCCAGCACCCCCGGGGGGAACACTGAAGCTTTCTTT
CASTPGGNTEAFF
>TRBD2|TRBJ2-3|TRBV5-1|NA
TGCGCCAGCAGCTTGAGTAGCGGGACGGCTTATACGCAGTATTTT
CASSLSSGTAYTQYF
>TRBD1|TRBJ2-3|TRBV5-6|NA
TGTGCCAGCAGCTTGGGCGACAGGGACACGCAGTATTTT
CASSLGDRDTQYF
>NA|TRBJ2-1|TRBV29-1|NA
TGCAGCGTCCAACAATCTAGTTCCCCCTTCAATGAGCAGTTCTTC
CSVQQSSSPFNEQFF
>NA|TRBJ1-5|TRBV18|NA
TGTGCCAGCTCACCAGAGGCAGGTCGAGGGGTCCAGCCCCAGCATTTT
CASSPEAGRGVQPQHF
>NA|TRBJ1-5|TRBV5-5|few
TGTGCCAGCAGCTTGGAATCAGGGGATCAGCCCCAGCATTTT
CASSLESGDQPQHF
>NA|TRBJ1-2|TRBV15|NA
TGTGCCACCAGACTTAACTTGGGGAACTATGGCTACACCTTC
CATRLNLGNYGYTF
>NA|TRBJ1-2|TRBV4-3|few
TGCGCCAGCCGGGGGAGCGGTGGCTACACCTTC
CASRGSGGYTF
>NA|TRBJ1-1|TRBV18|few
TGTGCCAGCTCACCGTTGCTGACAACCAAGGGCACTGAAGCTTTCTTT
CASSPLLTTKGTEAFF
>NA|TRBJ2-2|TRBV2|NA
TGTGCCAGCAGTGCGGGACAAGCGAACACCGGGGAGCTGTTTTTT
CASSAGQANTGELFF
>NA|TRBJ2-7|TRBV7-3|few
TGTGCCAGCAGCTTAATGTCTGGGGAGCAGTACTTC
CASSLMSGEQYF
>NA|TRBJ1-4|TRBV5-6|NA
TGTGCCAGCAGCCGCTCAGGTGTAGAGGAAAAACTGTTTTTT
CASSRSGVEEKLFF
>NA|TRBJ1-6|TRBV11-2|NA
TGTGCCAGCAGCTTAGGATCGCCAAATTCACCCCTCCACTTT
CASSLGSPNSPLHF
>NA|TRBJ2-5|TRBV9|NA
TGTGCCAGCAGCGGGTCAGAGACCCAGTACTTC
CASSGSETQYF
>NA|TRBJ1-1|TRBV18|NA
TGTGCCAGCTCACCCCGGGGGGATACTGAAGCTTTCTTT
CASSPRGDTEAFF
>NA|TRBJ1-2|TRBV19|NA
TGTGCCAGTAGTATAGACGGGGGGGTTGGTGGCTACACCTTC
CASSIDGGVGGYTF
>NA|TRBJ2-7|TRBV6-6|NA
TGTGCCAGCAGCACGAGGACAGAGGGACCCCAGTACTTC
CASSTRTEGPQYF
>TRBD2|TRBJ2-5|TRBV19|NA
TGTGCCAGTAGTATTGCTAGCGGAGAGACCCAGTACTTC
CASSIASGETQYF
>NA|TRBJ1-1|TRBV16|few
TGTGCCAGCAGCCAATCGGTAATACCCGAAGCTTTCTTT
CASSQSVIPEAFF
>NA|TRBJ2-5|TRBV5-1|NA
TGCGCCAGCAGCTTGGGGACCAGAGGAAGAGGAGAGACCCAGTACTTC
CASSLGTRGRGETQYF
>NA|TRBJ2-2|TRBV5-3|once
TGTGCCAGAAGCTTGTCGCCGAGAACCGGGGAGCTGTTTTTT
CARSLSPRTGELFF
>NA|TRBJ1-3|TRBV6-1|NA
TGTGCCAGCAGTGAATTCAGAGGCTCTGGAAACACCATATATTTT
CASSEFRGSGNTIYF
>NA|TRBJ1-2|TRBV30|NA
TGTGCCTGGACTCCCAGCCGCTATGGCTACACCTTC
CAWTPSRYGYTF
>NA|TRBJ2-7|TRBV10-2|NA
TGCGCCAGCAGTGGGGGGACGGTCGGGGGATACGAGCAGTACTTC
CASSGGTVGGYEQYF
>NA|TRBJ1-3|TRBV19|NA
TGTGCCAGTAGTACAGGAGACTCTGGAAACACCATATATTTT
CASSTGDSGNTIYF